These T cell receptor beta chains were read from a single sample in a study of T cell responses to AZD1222 COVID-19 vaccine. This table comes from immunoSEQ multiplex PCR, and its TCRdb copy is limited to in-frame clones, with some not included. Altogether approximately 79,000 clones are present, 80% to 90% being singletons, with the ten largest covering 7.9%. Source: peripheral blood, taken on day 0 of AZD1222 vaccination. The receptors originated from an adult in good health. Each CDR3 is given with its conserved first and last residue.

TRBV29-1,TRBJ1-4,CSVEDLAGEKLFF
TRBV5-5,TRBJ1-5,CASSLELYNQPQHF
TRBV14,TRBJ2-7,CASSRFTGTYEQYF
TRBV29-1,TRBJ1-3,CSVVKGAGGNTIYF
TRBV12-3/TRBV12-4,TRBJ2-7,CASSQRGVEQYF
TRBV29-1,TRBJ1-2,CSVGEKTANYGYTF
TRBV24-1,TRBJ2-3,CATSDLLFGDTQYF
TRBV9,TRBJ1-1,CASSSGYTEAFF
TRBV5-1,TRBJ1-3,CASSLPDRSSSGNTIYF
TRBV5-6,TRBJ1-4,CASSSQKGTNEKLFF
TRBV2,TRBJ1-5,CASSVWGGNQPQHF
TRBV19,TRBJ2-2,CASSILGNTGELFF
TRBV5-8,TRBJ2-2,CASSLGQRNTGELFF
TRBV27,TRBJ2-5,CASSPATGRVPTQYF
TRBV7-2,TRBJ1-5,CASSYTGSNQPQHF
TRBV7-9,TRBJ2-7,CASSPGLVEQYF
TRBV7-6,TRBJ2-1,CASSLSLAEYNEQFF
TRBV30,TRBJ1-3,CAWSIGGNGNTIYF
TRBV7-2,TRBJ1-3,CASSLRVGSSGNTIYF
TRBV2,TRBJ2-3,CASRRTSEHTQYF
TRBV11-3,TRBJ2-2,CASSPSGSTGGELFF
TRBV3-1/TRBV3-2,TRBJ1-6,CASNTGSNSPLHF
TRBV7-9,TRBJ1-6,CASRQGASDSPLHF
TRBV24-1,TRBJ1-2,CATSDLQRGGYTF
TRBV7-8,TRBJ2-5,CASSFRDLAPETQYF
TRBV25-1,TRBJ1-1,CASSTWDRARAFF
TRBV7-6,TRBJ2-5,CASSLNSGGNQETQYF
TRBV7-2,TRBJ2-7,CASSLVPSSYEQYF
TRBV5-5,TRBJ1-5,CASSLKGEGYSNQPQHF
TRBV5-6,TRBJ2-7,CASSLGFSRTGHYEQYF
TRBV19,TRBJ1-5,CASSIANQGKDQPQHF
TRBV7-3,TRBJ2-1,CASSVGLAGEQFF
TRBV15,TRBJ2-3,CATSRDGGPDTQYF
TRBV28,TRBJ2-1,CASRLGTSGSRGEQFF
TRBV5-1,TRBJ2-1,CASSSSGTSGTEQFF
TRBV28,TRBJ2-2,CASSPPSSGKWAGELFF
TRBV11-2,TRBJ1-2,CASSLFRTGWRDGYTF
TRBV3-1/TRBV3-2,TRBJ1-1,CASSQDRGIDTEAFF
TRBV2,TRBJ2-1,CASSVEAGGYNEQFF
TRBV5-1,TRBJ2-2,CASSFVILAGSSGELFF